The 18 T cell receptor beta chains presented below share a single source sample, sequenced in a study of shared clonotypes between healthy human individuals. Using immunoSEQ multiplex PCR, the repertoire was profiled, and TCRdb retains in-frame clones only, with some absent. The table has 2.5 million or so clones, more than 90% seen once; the top ten hold around 0.14%. Specimen: naive CD4+ T cells sorted from blood. This sample's subset: CD45RA+ positively selected. The receptors shown here come from a young man in good health.

This chain joins TRBV5-1 and TRBJ2-7; the D gene is possibly TRBD2 (6 bases). Trimming took off 0 bases at V and 0 bases at J, with 13 bases between the two ends. CDR3 size: 16 residues. CDR1 SGHRS and CDR2 YFSETQ come from the germline V gene. CDR3 sequence reads: CASSLGLGGGSYEQYF. For the CDR3, the DNA is TGCGCCAGCAGCTTGGGACTTGGGGGAGGCTCCTACGAGCAGTACTTC.

On this clone: In the same sample, other DNA sequences code for this CDR3. V usage is TRBV19 and J usage is TRBJ2-2, with D perhaps matching TRBD2 (6 bases). With 1 base removed from V and 2 bases from J, the gap between germline ends came to 8 bases. The germline CDR1 and CDR2 sequences are LNHDA and SQIVND (reference sequence). The CDR3 loop spans 15 amino acids. CDR3 sequence (DNA): TGTGCCAGTAGTATAGCGGGAGCTAACACCGGGGAGCTGTTTTTT. Translation gives CASSIAGANTGELFF.

This clone was seen a few times. The V gene is TRBV10-3, the J gene TRBJ1-1; TRBD1 is a possible D gene (6 bases). Between the trimmed V and J ends, which lost 2 bases and 1 base, there was a span of 11 bases. CDR3 size: 15 residues. Germline V gene lookup returns CDR1 ENHRY and CDR2 SYGVKD. The DNA of the CDR3 is TGTGCCATCAGTGAGGATGGGACACAGAACACTGAAGCTTTCTTT. Its protein is CAISEDGTQNTEAFF.

The chain couples TRBV6-5 to TRBJ2-5; 7 bases are shared with TRBD2. Germline V gene data show CDR1 as MNHEY and CDR2 as SVGAGI. The CDR3 totals 15 residues. The ends lost 6 bases at V and 5 bases at J; junction bases unmatched: 12. The DNA for the CDR3 is TGTGCCAGCAGACTGGGGGAGGGGCCGGGGGAGACCCAGTACTTC. This translates into CASRLGEGPGETQYF.

This chain links TRBV6-1 with TRBJ2-7; 7 bases fit TRBD1. The V gene's germline CDR1 is MNHNS and CDR2 SASEGT. The junction had 4 bases not matched to a gene; V was cut back by 6 bases and J by 2 bases. This CDR3 has 13 residues. The CDR3 DNA reads TGTGCCAGCAGGACCGGGACAGCCTACGAGCAGTACTTC. As protein: CASRTGTAYEQYF.

This sequence joins TRBV5-8 and TRBJ1-6, with D possibly matching TRBD1 (6 bases). The CDR3 totals 16 residues. V was trimmed by 0 bases and J by 4 bases, leaving 11 bases between them. Germline V CDR1 and CDR2: SGHTS, YDEGEE. The CDR3 region is CASSLDRVAYNSPLHF. The DNA for the CDR3 is TGTGCCAGCAGCTTGGACAGGGTAGCATATAATTCACCCCTCCACTTT.

This clone was counted a single time. The CDR3 sequence: CASSLEGVYEQYF. The CDR3 coding sequence is TGTGCCAGCAGCTTAGAGGGAGTTTACGAGCAGTACTTC. This chain uses TRBV7-8 with TRBJ2-7; the D gene is possibly TRBD2 (5 bases). V was trimmed by 1 base and J by 4 bases, leaving 8 bases between them. This CDR3 region has 13 residues. Germline values: CDR1 SGHVS, CDR2 FQNEAQ.

The rearrangement uses TRBV7-2 and TRBJ2-1; no clear D. The germline V gene has CDR1 SGHTA and CDR2 FQGNSA. The V end was cut by 1 base, the J end by 11 bases, with 9 bases between. CDR3 length: 12 amino acids. The CDR3 region has the DNA TGTGCCAGCAGCTTAGTCGGGTATCAGCAGTTCTTC. Protein product: CASSLVGYQQFF.

The gene calls are TRBV4-1 and TRBJ1-1, with D possibly TRBD1 on 5 matching bases. The CDR3 is 14 amino acids. The ends were cut back, 4 bases at V and 5 bases at J, with 14 bases in the middle. Germline V gene sequence: CDR1 MGHRA, CDR2 YSYEKL. CDR3 sequence (DNA): TGCGCCAGCAGCCCCCCTCGGGAGGGGACTGAAGCTTTCTTT. The encoded protein is CASSPPREGTEAFF.

On this clone: This sample also contains other DNA sequences that code for the same CDR3. The CDR3 nucleotides read TGTGCCATCAGTGGGGGGGGAGAGCAGTACTTC. Its translation: CAISGGGEQYF. V and J are TRBV10-3 and TRBJ2-7; 7 positions agree with TRBD2. The junction had 1 base not matched to a gene; V was cut back by 4 bases and J by 7 bases. The CDR3 loop spans 11 amino acids. CDR1 is ENHRY and CDR2 is SYGVKD in the germline V gene.

As to this clone: This sample includes further DNA sequences coding for the same CDR3. J is TRBJ2-5 and V is TRBV7-2, with D perhaps being TRBD1 or TRBD2 (5 bases each). Germline values: CDR1 SGHTA, CDR2 FQGNSA. This CDR3 is 13 amino acids long. V lost 1 base and J lost 2, with 5 bases in between. CDR3 sequence (DNA): TGTGCCAGCAGCTTAGGGGGGCAAGAGACCCAGTACTTC. This codes for CASSLGGQETQYF.

The genes are TRBV7-2 and TRBJ1-2; a possible D gene is TRBD1 (6 bases). This CDR3 spans 19 amino acids. CDR1 is SGHTA and CDR2 is FQGNSA in the germline V gene. V dropped 5 bases and J dropped 0 bases, with 25 bases sitting between them. The CDR3 sequence: CASSRPGEGLHGPNYGYTF. CDR3 nucleotide sequence: TGTGCCAGCAGCCGCCCAGGGGAAGGTCTACACGGCCCTAACTATGGCTACACCTTC.

In this sample, this clone turned up a few times. The chain employs TRBV7-9 and TRBJ1-2; 7 nucleotides align to TRBD1. This CDR3 region has 15 residues. The J segment lost 8 bases and the V segment lost 1 base, leaving 10 bases of the junction unmatched. Per germline, CDR1 SEHNR and CDR2 FQNEAQ (reference sequence). DNA of the CDR3: TGTGCCAGCAGCTTAGGGTCGACAGGGCCTGGGGGCTACACCTTC. This sequence encodes CASSLGSTGPGGYTF.

This clone was seen a single time. V gene TRBV6-1 combines with J gene TRBJ1-5; no clear D gene. V shed 4 bases and J shed 7 bases, with 11 bases lying between them. There are 13 residues in the CDR3. From germline, CDR1 is MNHNS and CDR2 SASEGT. The CDR3, as DNA: TGTGCCAGCAGTGCATCTGGGGAACAGCCCCAGCATTTT. It encodes CASSASGEQPQHF.

The chain employs TRBV28 and TRBJ1-2; 9 bases align to TRBD1. Trimming removed 6 bases from V and 8 bases from J; junction bases left unmatched: 7. The length of the CDR3 is 13 residues. Per germline, CDR1 MDHEN and CDR2 SYDVKM. CDR3 nucleotides: TGTGCCAGCAGCTACAGGGGGCTAGACGGCTACACCTTC. Amino acid sequence: CASSYRGLDGYTF.

This chain connects TRBV19 to TRBJ2-1, with D maybe TRBD1 (6 bases). Germline V CDR1 and CDR2: LNHDA, SQIVND (reference sequence). Trimming left V 4 bases short and J 1 base short, with 11 bases between. CDR3 length equals 15 residues. This CDR3 reads CASSSGQSSYNEQFF. Here the CDR3 DNA reads TGTGCCAGTAGTAGTGGACAGTCATCCTACAATGAGCAGTTCTTC.

V is TRBV21-1 and J is TRBJ2-7; the D call TRBD1 from the table was never checked on the DNA. TRBV21-1 is recorded as a pseudogene. CDR3 length: 14 amino acids. The CDR3 nucleotides are TGTGCCAGCAGCAAGAGGACAGGGTCCTACGAGCAGTACTTC. Protein product: CASSKRTGSYEQYF.

This clone came up a few times. The V gene is TRBV7-2, the J gene TRBJ2-3, with 10 bases matching TRBD2. The CDR3 length is 16 residues. Trimming at V came to 2 bases and at J to 2 bases, leaving 4 bases not matched to a gene. Germline values: CDR1 SGHTA, CDR2 FQGNSA. The CDR3 DNA sequence: TGTGCCAGCAGCTTATATACTAGCGGGACCACAGATACGCAGTATTTT. It specifies CASSLYTSGTTDTQYF.